The T cell receptor (beta chain) described here comes from a study of cytomegalovirus exposure and HLA in healthy donors. Study-level information: An earlier analysis found 100 million or so unique TCR beta sequences from around 180 million T cells. The Caucasian-associated ancestry cluster contained about 80% of the 398 genotyped donors.

The PCR used 60 Vbeta and 13 Jbeta primers. The repertoire was sequenced with immunoSEQ multiplex PCR; TCRdb's copy has only in-frame clones and lacks some. The sample consists of about 180,000 clones, 80% of them appearing once. In the case of this clone: Its specificity is unknown.

V was shortened by 4 bases and J by 1 base, with 11 bases between the two germline ends. The CDR3 loop spans 15 amino acids. Germline V lookup: CDR1 SGDLS, CDR2 YYNGEE. Overall study findings and caveats: Reportedly, cytomegalovirus status was diagnosed with high sensitivity and specificity. Overall, approximately 150 TCR beta chains were annotated as cytomegalovirus-associated.

The sequenced material came from PBMCs. This sequence joins TRBV9 and TRBJ2-2; D uncertain. The TCR sequence derives from a man aged 40-49 years in good health and CMV-seronegative. The CDR3 region is CASSPRLMNTGELFF. DNA of the CDR3: TGTGCCAGCAGCCCGCGACTCATGAACACCGGGGAGCTGTTTTTT.